These 13 T cell receptor beta chains were all obtained from the same sample, sequenced in a study of a mutant IDH1 vaccine in newly diagnosed glioma. Time point described: week 23, last vaccination. Each dose of the vaccine consisted of 300 ug of mutant IDH1 20-mer peptide, with topical imiquimod. The data were produced by immunoSEQ multiplex PCR, yet TCRdb's version contains in-frame clones alone and is incomplete. Found here are roughly 28,000 clones, roughly 80% of them singletons; the top ten hold around 8%. Antigens for these TCRs are unknown. The sample in question was PBMCs, obtained from a glioma patient whose treatment included an IDH1 peptide vaccine. The receptors originated from a woman between 18 and 30 years old with glioma.

V is TRBV5-1 and J is TRBJ1-4; D is perhaps TRBD1 (5 bases). The CDR3 spans 12 residues. Germline V lookup: CDR1 SGHRS, CDR2 YFSETQ. V dropped 4 bases and J dropped 7 bases, with 8 bases sitting between them. CDR3 sequence (DNA): TGCGCCAGCAGCGGGGGAGGTGAAAAACTGTTTTTT. It yields the protein CASSGGGEKLFF.

The table lists this clone with a few counts. The chain combines TRBV6-1 with TRBJ1-6, with unresolved D. The V gene's germline CDR1 is MNHNS and CDR2 SASEGT. V gave up 5 bases and J gave up 8 bases, with 4 bases separating them. There are 11 residues in the CDR3. The CDR3 sequence: CASSLDSPLHF. In nucleotides, the CDR3 is TGTGCCAGCAGTTTGGATTCACCCCTCCACTTT.

The chain employs TRBV5-6 and TRBJ2-2; unclear D gene. Germline V gives CDR1 SGHDT, CDR2 YYEEEE. V dropped 0 bases and J dropped 5 bases, with 8 bases sitting between them. CDR3 length: 14 residues. CDR3: CASSLVSGTGELFF. DNA for the CDR3: TGTGCCAGCAGCTTGGTCTCTGGGACCGGGGAGCTGTTTTTT.

V usage is TRBV6-6 and J usage is TRBJ2-2; 8 bases fit TRBD1. The junction had 5 bases not matched to a gene; V was cut back by 6 bases and J by 5 bases. This CDR3 region has 14 residues. Per the germline V gene, CDR1 is MNHNY and CDR2 is SVGAGI (reference sequence). CDR3 amino acids: CASSRTGWTGELFF. The CDR3 DNA reads as TGTGCCAGCAGCCGGACAGGGTGGACCGGGGAGCTGTTTTTT.

The gene calls are TRBV19 and TRBJ2-4, with a weak D call TRBD2 (5 bases). Germline V lookup: CDR1 LNHDA, CDR2 SQIVND (reference sequence). The germline V and J ends were trimmed by 6 bases and 1 base, with 10 bases remaining between them. The CDR3 is 14 amino acids. The CDR3 spells CASSSGEAKNIQYF. Here the CDR3 DNA reads TGTGCCAGTAGCTCCGGGGAGGCCAAAAACATTCAGTACTTC.

The chain recombines TRBV19 with TRBJ2-1; D gene ambiguous. The germline CDR1 and CDR2 sequences are LNHDA and SQIVND (reference sequence). This CDR3 region has 11 residues. Trimming left V 2 bases short and J 8 bases short, with 4 bases between. DNA for the CDR3: TGTGCCAGTAGTATATTCGATGAGCAGTTCTTC. Its protein product is CASSIFDEQFF.

This chain connects TRBV5-6 to TRBJ2-3; 8 bases are a match to TRBD2. From germline, CDR1 is SGHDT and CDR2 YYEEEE. This CDR3 spans 15 amino acids. The V and J ends lost 4 bases and 1 base, in that order; junction bases with no gene match: 5. The CDR3 nucleotides are TGTGCCAGCAGCCCGAGGACTAGCCGCACAGATACGCAGTATTTT. This gives the protein CASSPRTSRTDTQYF.

The V call is TRBV19, the J call TRBJ2-6; D unresolved. Per germline, CDR1 LNHDA and CDR2 SQIVND (reference sequence). The CDR3 totals 15 residues. The V end lost 11 bases, the J end lost 5 bases, and 19 bases lay between the germline ends. Written as DNA, the CDR3 is TGTGCCCGAAGCCCTACCCACGGCTGGGCCAACGTCCTGACTTTC. Protein: CARSPTHGWANVLTF.

This clone has a single count. The CDR3, as DNA: TGTGCCAGCAGCGCGGGACAGTCCAACACAGATACGCAGTATTTT. It is translated as CASSAGQSNTDTQYF. This rearrangement joins TRBV7-6 to TRBJ2-3; D is possibly TRBD1 (7 bases). The germline CDR1 and CDR2 sequences are SGHVS and FNYEAQ. The CDR3 length is 15 residues. The V gene lost 5 bases and the J gene lost 2 bases, with 14 bases spanning the gap.

The chain carries TRBV6-4 and TRBJ1-6; D is possibly TRBD1 (6 bases). Germline CDR1 reads MRHNA; CDR2 reads SNTAGT. Trimming removed 5 bases at V and 3 bases at J, with 8 bases between. CDR3 length: 14 residues. DNA of the CDR3: TGTGCCAGCAGTCGACAGGACTATAATTCACCCCTCCACTTT. Its protein is CASSRQDYNSPLHF.

The chain recombines TRBV4-1 with TRBJ1-1; D is unclear. V was clipped by 0 bases and J by 8 bases, with 10 bases between them. Germline V gene data show CDR1 as MGHRA and CDR2 as YSYEKL. CDR3 length: 13 residues. The CDR3 is CASSQDLSPEAFF. DNA for the CDR3: TGCGCCAGCAGCCAAGACTTGTCACCAGAAGCTTTCTTT.

CDR3 sequence reads: CASAVREDSFYGYTF. The CDR3 nucleotides are TGTGCCAGCGCGGTCCGGGAGGATTCCTTCTATGGCTACACCTTC. This sequence joins TRBV7-8 and TRBJ1-2; D not resolved. The CDR3 covers 15 residues. The germline V gene has CDR1 SGHVS and CDR2 FQNEAQ. Trimming pared 8 bases from V and 4 bases from J, leaving 20 bases between.

V gene TRBV13 combines with J gene TRBJ2-7; D gene ambiguous. V lost 0 bases and J lost 2, with 5 bases in between. Germline CDR1 PRHDT, CDR2 FYEKMQ (reference sequence). The CDR3 has 13 amino acids. Here the CDR3 DNA reads TGTGCCAGCAGCTTAGGGGGCCCCTACGAGCAGTACTTC. Protein: CASSLGGPYEQYF.